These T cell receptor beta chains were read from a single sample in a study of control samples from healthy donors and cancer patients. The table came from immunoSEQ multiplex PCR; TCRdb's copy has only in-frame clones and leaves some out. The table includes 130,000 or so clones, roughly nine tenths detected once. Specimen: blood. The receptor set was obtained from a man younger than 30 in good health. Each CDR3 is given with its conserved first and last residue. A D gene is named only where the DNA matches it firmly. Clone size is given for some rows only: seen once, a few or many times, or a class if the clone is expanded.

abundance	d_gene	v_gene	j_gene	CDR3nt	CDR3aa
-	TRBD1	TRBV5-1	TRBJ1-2	TGCGCCAGCAGCTCGAGTGGACAGGACAACTTTGGCTACACCTTC	CASSSSGQDNFGYTF
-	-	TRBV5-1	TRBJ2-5	TGCGCCAGCAGGGACAGCCAAGAGACCCAGTACTTC	CASRDSQETQYF
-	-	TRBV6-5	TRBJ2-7	TGTGCCAGCACCCGCGGGGCTAGGAGCTCCTACGAGCAGTACTTC	CASTRGARSSYEQYF
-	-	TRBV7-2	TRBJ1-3	TGTGCCAGCAGCTTCCCGGACAGTGGGAACACCATATATTTT	CASSFPDSGNTIYF
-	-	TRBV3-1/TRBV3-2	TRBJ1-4	TGTGCCAGCAGCCAAACCCCAGGTCGATATGAAAAACTGTTTTTT	CASSQTPGRYEKLFF
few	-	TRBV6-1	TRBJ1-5	TGTGCCAGCAGTGAAGTGGGACGACCCACGCCCCAGCATTTT	CASSEVGRPTPQHF
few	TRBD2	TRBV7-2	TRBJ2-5	TGTGCCAGCAGCTCCCGGGGGGAAGAGACCCAGTACTTC	CASSSRGEETQYF
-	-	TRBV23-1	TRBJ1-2	TGCGCCAGCAGTCGGGGCCTCACGTTGGACAATGGCTACACCTTC	CASSRGLTLDNGYTF
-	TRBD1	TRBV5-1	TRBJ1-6	TGCGCCAGCAGCTCTGACCGGGGACAGACCGGGGATTCACCCCTCCACTTT	CASSSDRGQTGDSPLHF
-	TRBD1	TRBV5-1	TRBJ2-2	TGCGCCAGCAGCTTCGGGACAGGGGCGAACACCGGGGAGCTGTTTTTT	CASSFGTGANTGELFF
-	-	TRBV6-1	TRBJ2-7	TGTGCCAGCAGTGAATGGAGGGAGTACGAGCAGTACTTC	CASSEWREYEQYF
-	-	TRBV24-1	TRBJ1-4	TGTGCCACCAGTGGGGGGGCTCGAGAAAAACTGTTTTTT	CATSGGAREKLFF
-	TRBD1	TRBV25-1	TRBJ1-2	TGTGCCAGCAGCGCGGACAGGGCTGTTTCCTATGGCTACACCTTC	CASSADRAVSYGYTF
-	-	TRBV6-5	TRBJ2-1	TGTGCCAGCCGCGGGGTAGGGGCAGGGGGTAATGAGCAGTTCTTC	CASRGVGAGGNEQFF
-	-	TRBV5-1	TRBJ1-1	TGCGCCAGCAGCTTGGGGTCAGGGAGTAACACTGAAGCTTTCTTT	CASSLGSGSNTEAFF
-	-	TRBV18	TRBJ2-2	TGTGCCAGCTCACTACTAGACCAATACACCGGGGAGCTGTTTTTT	CASSLLDQYTGELFF
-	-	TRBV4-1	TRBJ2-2	TGCGCCAGCAGCCGGAATGGGGAGGACACCGGGGAGCTGTTTTTT	CASSRNGEDTGELFF
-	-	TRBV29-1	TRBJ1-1	TGCAGCGTTGCTCTTCAGGGAAGGGCTTTCTTT	CSVALQGRAFF
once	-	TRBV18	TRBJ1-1	TGTGCCAGCTCACCACGGGGCTCGGATATGAACACTGAAGCTTTCTTT	CASSPRGSDMNTEAFF
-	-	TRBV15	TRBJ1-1	TGTGCCACCAGCAGCGATGTTACAGGGAGGACTGAAGCTTTCTTT	CATSSDVTGRTEAFF
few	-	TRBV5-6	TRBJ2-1	TGTGCCAGCAGCTCGGAGGTCCACCGGGAGCAGTTCTTC	CASSSEVHREQFF
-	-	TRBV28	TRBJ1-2	TGTGCCAGCACGGGGGGGGGAAACTATGGCTACACCTTC	CASTGGGNYGYTF
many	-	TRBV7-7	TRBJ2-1	TGTGCCAGCAGCTTTTTCGCCTCCCAGCGGCCAGAGCAGTTCTTC	CASSFFASQRPEQFF
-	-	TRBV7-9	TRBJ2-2	TGTGCCAGCAGCTTCGAAGCGGGTACCACCGGGGAGCTGTTTTTT	CASSFEAGTTGELFF
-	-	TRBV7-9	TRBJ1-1	TGTGCCAGCAGCCCCCCCATACCGAACACTGAAGCTTTCTTT	CASSPPIPNTEAFF
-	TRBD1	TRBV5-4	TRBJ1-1	TGTGCCAGCAGCTTCGGGACAGTGAACACTGAAGCTTTCTTT	CASSFGTVNTEAFF
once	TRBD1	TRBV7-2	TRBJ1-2	TGTGCCAGCAGTTTCGACAGGGGGCGAGGCTACACCTTC	CASSFDRGRGYTF
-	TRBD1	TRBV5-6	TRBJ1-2	TGTGCCAGCCGCTATTATACAGGGGAGACGGGCTACACCTTC	CASRYYTGETGYTF
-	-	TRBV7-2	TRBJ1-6	TGTGCCAGCAGCTTAAAATACAATCGTGGGGATTCACCCCTCCACTTT	CASSLKYNRGDSPLHF
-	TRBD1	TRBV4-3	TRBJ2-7	TGCGCCAGCAGCCAATACAGGGGGTACGAGCAGTACTTC	CASSQYRGYEQYF
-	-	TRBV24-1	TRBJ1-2	TGTGCCACCAGTGACGGGGAAAGCAGTGGCTACACCTTC	CATSDGESSGYTF
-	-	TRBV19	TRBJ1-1	TGTGCCAGTAGTATGGCGGTGAACACTGAAGCTTTCTTT	CASSMAVNTEAFF
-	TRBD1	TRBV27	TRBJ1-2	TGTGCCAGCAGTCCTTCTCCCGGGACAGGTGATTTTAACTATGGCTACACCTTC	CASSPSPGTGDFNYGYTF
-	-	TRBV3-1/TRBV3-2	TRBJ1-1	TGTGCCAGCAGCCAAGGAAATCCCAACACTGAAGCTTTCTTT	CASSQGNPNTEAFF
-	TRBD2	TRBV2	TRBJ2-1	TGTGCCAGCAGTGGGGGGGAGGGCTACAATGAGCAGTTCTTC	CASSGGEGYNEQFF
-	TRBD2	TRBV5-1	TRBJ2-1	TGCGCCAGCAGCGTGGTTCTAGCGGGAGGAGCTATGCGGAATGAGCAGTTCTTC	CASSVVLAGGAMRNEQFF
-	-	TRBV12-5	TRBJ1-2	TGTGCTAGTGGTTTGCGTCCAGGGTCGGATGGCTACACCTTC	CASGLRPGSDGYTF
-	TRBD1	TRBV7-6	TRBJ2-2	TGTGCCAGCAGCGCTCGGGACAGGGGAGGAACCGGGGAGCTGTTTTTT	CASSARDRGGTGELFF
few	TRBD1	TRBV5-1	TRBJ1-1	TGCGCCAGCAGATGGACAGGGGGTTGGACTGAAGCTTTCTTT	CASRWTGGWTEAFF
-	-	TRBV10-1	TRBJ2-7	TGCGCCAGCAGTGAGTCCGGAGGACCTCCCTACGAGCAGTACTTC	CASSESGGPPYEQYF
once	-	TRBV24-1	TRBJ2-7	TGTGCCACCTACGACCGTGACTACGAGCAGTACTTC	CATYDRDYEQYF
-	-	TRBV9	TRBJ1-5	TGTGCCAGCAGCGTTGGCCCATCGGGCCCCTATAGCAATCAGCCCCAGCATTTT	CASSVGPSGPYSNQPQHF
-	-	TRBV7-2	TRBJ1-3	TGTGCCAGCAGCTTAGACGTCAGCTCTGGAAACACCATATATTTT	CASSLDVSSGNTIYF
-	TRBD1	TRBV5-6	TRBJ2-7	TGTGCCAGCAGCTCGGAACCCACAGGGGACTACGAGCAGTACTTC	CASSSEPTGDYEQYF
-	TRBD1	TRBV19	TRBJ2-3	TGTGCCAGTACCCGAGACAGGGAAACAGATACGCAGTATTTT	CASTRDRETDTQYF
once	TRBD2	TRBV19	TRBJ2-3	TGTGCCAGTAGTATGTGGGGGGGGTCCACAGATACGCAGTATTTT	CASSMWGGSTDTQYF